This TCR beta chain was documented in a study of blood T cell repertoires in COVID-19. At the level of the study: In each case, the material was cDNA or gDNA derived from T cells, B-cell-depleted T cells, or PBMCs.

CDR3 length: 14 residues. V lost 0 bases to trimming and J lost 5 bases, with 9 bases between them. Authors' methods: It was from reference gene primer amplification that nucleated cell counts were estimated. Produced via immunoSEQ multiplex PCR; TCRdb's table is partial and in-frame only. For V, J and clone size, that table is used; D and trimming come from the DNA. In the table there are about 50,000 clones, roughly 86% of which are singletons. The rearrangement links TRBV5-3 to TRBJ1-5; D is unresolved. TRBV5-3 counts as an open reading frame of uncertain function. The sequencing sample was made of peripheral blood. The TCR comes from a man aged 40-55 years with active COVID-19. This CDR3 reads CARSLEQRDQPQHF. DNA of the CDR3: TGTGCCAGAAGCTTGGAACAGAGAGATCAGCCCCAGCATTTT.